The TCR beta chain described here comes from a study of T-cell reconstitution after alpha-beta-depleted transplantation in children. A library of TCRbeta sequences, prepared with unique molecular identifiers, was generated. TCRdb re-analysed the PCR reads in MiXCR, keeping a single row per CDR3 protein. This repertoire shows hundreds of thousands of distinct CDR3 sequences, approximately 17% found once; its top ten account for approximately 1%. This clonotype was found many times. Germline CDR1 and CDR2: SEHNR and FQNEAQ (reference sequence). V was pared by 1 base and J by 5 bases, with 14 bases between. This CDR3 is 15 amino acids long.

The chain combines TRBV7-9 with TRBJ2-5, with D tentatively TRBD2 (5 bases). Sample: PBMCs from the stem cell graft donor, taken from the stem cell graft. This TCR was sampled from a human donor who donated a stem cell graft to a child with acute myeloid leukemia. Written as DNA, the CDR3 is TGTGCCAGCAGCTTAGTGGGCCCGAGGAGGGAGACCCAGTACTTC. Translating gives CASSLVGPRRETQYF.